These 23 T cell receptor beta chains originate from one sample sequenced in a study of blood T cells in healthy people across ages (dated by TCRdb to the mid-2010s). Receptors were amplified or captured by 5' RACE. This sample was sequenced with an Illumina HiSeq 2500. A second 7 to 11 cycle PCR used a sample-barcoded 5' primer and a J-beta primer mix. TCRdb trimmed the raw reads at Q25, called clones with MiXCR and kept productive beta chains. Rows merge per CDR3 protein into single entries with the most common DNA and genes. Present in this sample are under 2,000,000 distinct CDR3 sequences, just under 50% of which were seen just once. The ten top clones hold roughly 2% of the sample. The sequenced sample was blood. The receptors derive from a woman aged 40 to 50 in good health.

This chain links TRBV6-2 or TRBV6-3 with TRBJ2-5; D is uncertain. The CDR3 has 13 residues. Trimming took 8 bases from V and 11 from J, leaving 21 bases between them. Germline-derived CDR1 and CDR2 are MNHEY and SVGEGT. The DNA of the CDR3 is TGTGCCAGCCACGATCCGGGCCGCGTAGAGCAGTACTTC. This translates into CASHDPGRVEQYF.

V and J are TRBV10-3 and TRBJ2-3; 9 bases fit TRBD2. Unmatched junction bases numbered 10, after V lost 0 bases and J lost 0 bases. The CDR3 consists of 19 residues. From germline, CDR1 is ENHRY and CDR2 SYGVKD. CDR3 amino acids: CAISESFSGGGYSTDTQYF. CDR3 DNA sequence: TGTGCCATCAGTGAGTCCTTTAGCGGGGGAGGATATAGCACAGATACGCAGTATTTT.

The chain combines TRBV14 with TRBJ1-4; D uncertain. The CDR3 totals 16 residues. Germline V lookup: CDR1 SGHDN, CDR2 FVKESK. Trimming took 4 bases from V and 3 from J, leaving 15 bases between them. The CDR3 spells CASSPFVRGPNEKLFF. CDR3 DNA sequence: TGTGCCAGCAGCCCCTTCGTGCGAGGCCCTAATGAAAAACTGTTTTTT.

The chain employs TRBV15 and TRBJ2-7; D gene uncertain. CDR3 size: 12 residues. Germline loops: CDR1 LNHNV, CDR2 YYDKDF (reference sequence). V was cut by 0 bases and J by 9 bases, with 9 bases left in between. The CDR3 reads CATSRDRVGQYF. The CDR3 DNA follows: TGTGCCACCAGCAGAGATCGGGTTGGGCAGTACTTC. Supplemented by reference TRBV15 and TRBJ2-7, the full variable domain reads DAMVIQNPRYQVTQFGKPVTLSCSQTLNHNVMYWYQQKSSQAPKLLFHYYDKDFNNEADTPDNFQSRRPNTSFCFLDIRSPGLGDTAMYLCATSRDRVGQYFGPGTRLTVT.

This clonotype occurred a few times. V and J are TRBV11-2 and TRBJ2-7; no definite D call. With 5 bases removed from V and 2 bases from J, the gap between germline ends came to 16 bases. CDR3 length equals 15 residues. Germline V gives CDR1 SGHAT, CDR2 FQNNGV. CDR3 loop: CASSPLAYRTYEQYF. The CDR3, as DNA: TGTGCCAGCAGCCCCCTGGCTTATAGAACCTACGAGCAGTACTTC.

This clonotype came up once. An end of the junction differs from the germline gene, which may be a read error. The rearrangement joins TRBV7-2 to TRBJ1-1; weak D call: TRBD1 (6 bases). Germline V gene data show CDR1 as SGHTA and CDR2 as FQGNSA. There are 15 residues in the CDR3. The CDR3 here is CASMGALGRNTGAFF. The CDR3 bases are TGTGCCAGCATGGGGGCTTTAGGACGGAACACTGGAGCTTTCTTT.

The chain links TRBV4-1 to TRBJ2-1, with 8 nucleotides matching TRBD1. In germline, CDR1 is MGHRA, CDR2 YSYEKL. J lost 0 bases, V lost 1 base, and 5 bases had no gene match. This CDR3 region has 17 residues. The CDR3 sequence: CASSQARGRSSYNEQFF. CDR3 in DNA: TGCGCCAGCAGCCAAGCCAGGGGGCGAAGCTCCTACAATGAGCAGTTCTTC.

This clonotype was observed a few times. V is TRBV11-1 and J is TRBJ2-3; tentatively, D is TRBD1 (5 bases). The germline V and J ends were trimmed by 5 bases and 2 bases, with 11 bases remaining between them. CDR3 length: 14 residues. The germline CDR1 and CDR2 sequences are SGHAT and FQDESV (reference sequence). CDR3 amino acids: CASSPRQTTDTQYF. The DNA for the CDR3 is TGTGCCAGCAGCCCTAGACAGACCACAGATACGCAGTATTTT. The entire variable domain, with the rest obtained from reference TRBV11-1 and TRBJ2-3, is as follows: EAEVAQSPRYKITEKSQAVAFWCDPISGHATLYWYRQILGQGPELLVQFQDESVVDDSQLPKDRFSAERLKGVDSTLKIQPAELGDSAMYLCASSPRQTTDTQYFGPGTRLTVL.

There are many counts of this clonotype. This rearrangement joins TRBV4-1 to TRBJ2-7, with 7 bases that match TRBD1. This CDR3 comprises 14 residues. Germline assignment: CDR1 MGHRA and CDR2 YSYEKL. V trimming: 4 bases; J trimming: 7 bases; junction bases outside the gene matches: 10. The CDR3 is CASSPTITGEEQYF. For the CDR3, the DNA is TGCGCCAGCAGCCCCACTATTACAGGGGAGGAGCAGTACTTC.

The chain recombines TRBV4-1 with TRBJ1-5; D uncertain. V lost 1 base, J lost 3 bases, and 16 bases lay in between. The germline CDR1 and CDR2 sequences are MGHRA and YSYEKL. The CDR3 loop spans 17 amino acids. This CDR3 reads CASSQVWLTDYNQPQHF. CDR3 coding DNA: TGCGCCAGCAGCCAAGTATGGCTTACAGATTACAATCAGCCCCAGCATTTT.

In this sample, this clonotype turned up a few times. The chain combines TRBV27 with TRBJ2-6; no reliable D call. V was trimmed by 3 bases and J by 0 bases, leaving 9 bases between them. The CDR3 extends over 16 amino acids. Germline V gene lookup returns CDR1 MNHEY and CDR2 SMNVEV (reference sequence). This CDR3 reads CASSFKGRSGANVLTF. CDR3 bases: TGTGCCAGCAGTTTTAAGGGTCGCTCTGGGGCCAACGTCCTGACTTTC.

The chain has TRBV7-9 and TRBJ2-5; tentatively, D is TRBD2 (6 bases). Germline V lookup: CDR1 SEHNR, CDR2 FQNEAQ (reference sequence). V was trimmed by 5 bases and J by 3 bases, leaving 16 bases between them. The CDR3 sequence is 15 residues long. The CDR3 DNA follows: TGTGCCAGCAGCCGAGGTCAAAGACTAGAAGAGACCCAGTACTTC. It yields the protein CASSRGQRLEETQYF.

The CDR3 DNA reads as TGCAGTGCTCCTCTCAGGGGGGCGTCTTCAGAGACCCAGTACTTC. Its translation is CSAPLRGASSETQYF. This chain joins TRBV20-1 and TRBJ2-7, with D possibly being TRBD1 (7 bases). The end of the DNA is better explained by TRBJ2-5, so the J call may be wrong. The CDR3 length is 15 residues. Germline values: CDR1 DFQATT, CDR2 SNEGSKA (reference sequence).

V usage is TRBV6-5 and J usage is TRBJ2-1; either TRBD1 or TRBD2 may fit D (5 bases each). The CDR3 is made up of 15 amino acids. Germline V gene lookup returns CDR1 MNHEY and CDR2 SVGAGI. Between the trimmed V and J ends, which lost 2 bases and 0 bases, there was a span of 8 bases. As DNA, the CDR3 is TGTGCCAGCAGTTACGGGACGAGCTCCTACAATGAGCAGTTCTTC. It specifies CASSYGTSSYNEQFF.

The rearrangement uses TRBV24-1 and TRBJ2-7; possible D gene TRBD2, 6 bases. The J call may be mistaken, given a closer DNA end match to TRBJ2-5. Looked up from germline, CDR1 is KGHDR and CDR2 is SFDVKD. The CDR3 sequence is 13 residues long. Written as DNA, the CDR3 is TGTGCCACCAAAGGCGGCGGAGGGGAGACCCAGTACTTC. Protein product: CATKGGGGETQYF.

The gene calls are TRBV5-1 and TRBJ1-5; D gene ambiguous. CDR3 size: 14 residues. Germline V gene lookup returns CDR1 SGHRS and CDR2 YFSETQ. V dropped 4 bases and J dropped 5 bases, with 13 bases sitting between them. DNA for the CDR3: TGCGCCAGCAGCCCCATGCCCGGGGATCAGCCCCAGCATTTT. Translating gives CASSPMPGDQPQHF.

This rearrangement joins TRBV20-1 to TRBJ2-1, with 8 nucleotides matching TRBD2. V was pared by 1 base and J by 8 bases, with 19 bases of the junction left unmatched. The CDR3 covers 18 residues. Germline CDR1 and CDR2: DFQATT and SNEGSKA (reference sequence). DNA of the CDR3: TGCAGTGCTAGAGCCCGCGGGGGAGCGGGGGCCTCGGGATATGAGCAGTTCTTC. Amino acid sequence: CSARARGGAGASGYEQFF.

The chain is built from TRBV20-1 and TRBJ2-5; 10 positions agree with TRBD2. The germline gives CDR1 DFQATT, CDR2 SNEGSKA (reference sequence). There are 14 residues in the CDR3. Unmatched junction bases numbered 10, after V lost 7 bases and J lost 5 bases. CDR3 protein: CSGISAGGHETQYF. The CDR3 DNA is TGCAGTGGCATTTCAGCGGGGGGGCACGAGACCCAGTACTTC.

The CDR3 loop reads CASSQVGNRGQYNEQFF. The CDR3 nucleotides read TGTGCCAGCAGCCAAGTTGGTAACAGGGGGCAGTACAATGAGCAGTTCTTC. This sequence joins TRBV3-1 and TRBJ2-1; 9 positions agree with TRBD1. The CDR3 is 17 residues long. The trim removed 1 base at V and 4 bases at J, leaving 8 bases unmatched. Per the germline V gene, CDR1 is LGHDT and CDR2 is YNNKEL (reference sequence).

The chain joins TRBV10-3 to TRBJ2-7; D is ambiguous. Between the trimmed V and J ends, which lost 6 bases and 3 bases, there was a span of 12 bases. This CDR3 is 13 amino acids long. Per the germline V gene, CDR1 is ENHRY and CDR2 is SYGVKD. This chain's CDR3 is CAIRPSNHYEQYF. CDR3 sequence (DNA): TGTGCCATCAGACCTTCGAACCACTACGAGCAGTACTTC.

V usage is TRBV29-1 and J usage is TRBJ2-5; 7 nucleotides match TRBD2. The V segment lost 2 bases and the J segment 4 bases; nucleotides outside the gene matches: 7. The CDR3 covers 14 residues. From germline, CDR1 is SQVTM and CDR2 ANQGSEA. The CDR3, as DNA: TGCAGCGTTGAAAGCGGGGCCAAGGGAGAGACCCAGTACTTC. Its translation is CSVESGAKGETQYF.

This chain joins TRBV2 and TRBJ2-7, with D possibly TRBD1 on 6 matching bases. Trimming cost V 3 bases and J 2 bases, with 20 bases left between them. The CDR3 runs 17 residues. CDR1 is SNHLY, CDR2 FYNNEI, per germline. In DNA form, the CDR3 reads TGTGCCAGCAGTGACCGACAGGCGTTGATCGGGCCCTACGAGCAGTACTTC. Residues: CASSDRQALIGPYEQYF. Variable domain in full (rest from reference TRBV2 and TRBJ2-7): EPEVTQTPSHQVTQMGQEVILRCVPISNHLYFYWYRQILGQKVEFLVSFYNNEISEKSEIFDDQFSVERPDGSNFTLKIRSTKLEDSAMYFCASSDRQALIGPYEQYFGPGTRLTVT.

The CDR3 DNA follows: TGCGCCAGCAGCACACGAACAGGGGTCCAAGAGACCCAGTACTTC. Its protein product is CASSTRTGVQETQYF. The chain employs TRBV5-1 and TRBJ2-5, with 7 bases aligning to TRBD1. V shed 4 bases, J shed 1 base, and the junction held 7 bases outside the gene matches. The CDR3 sequence is 15 residues long. The V gene's germline CDR1 is SGHRS and CDR2 YFSETQ.